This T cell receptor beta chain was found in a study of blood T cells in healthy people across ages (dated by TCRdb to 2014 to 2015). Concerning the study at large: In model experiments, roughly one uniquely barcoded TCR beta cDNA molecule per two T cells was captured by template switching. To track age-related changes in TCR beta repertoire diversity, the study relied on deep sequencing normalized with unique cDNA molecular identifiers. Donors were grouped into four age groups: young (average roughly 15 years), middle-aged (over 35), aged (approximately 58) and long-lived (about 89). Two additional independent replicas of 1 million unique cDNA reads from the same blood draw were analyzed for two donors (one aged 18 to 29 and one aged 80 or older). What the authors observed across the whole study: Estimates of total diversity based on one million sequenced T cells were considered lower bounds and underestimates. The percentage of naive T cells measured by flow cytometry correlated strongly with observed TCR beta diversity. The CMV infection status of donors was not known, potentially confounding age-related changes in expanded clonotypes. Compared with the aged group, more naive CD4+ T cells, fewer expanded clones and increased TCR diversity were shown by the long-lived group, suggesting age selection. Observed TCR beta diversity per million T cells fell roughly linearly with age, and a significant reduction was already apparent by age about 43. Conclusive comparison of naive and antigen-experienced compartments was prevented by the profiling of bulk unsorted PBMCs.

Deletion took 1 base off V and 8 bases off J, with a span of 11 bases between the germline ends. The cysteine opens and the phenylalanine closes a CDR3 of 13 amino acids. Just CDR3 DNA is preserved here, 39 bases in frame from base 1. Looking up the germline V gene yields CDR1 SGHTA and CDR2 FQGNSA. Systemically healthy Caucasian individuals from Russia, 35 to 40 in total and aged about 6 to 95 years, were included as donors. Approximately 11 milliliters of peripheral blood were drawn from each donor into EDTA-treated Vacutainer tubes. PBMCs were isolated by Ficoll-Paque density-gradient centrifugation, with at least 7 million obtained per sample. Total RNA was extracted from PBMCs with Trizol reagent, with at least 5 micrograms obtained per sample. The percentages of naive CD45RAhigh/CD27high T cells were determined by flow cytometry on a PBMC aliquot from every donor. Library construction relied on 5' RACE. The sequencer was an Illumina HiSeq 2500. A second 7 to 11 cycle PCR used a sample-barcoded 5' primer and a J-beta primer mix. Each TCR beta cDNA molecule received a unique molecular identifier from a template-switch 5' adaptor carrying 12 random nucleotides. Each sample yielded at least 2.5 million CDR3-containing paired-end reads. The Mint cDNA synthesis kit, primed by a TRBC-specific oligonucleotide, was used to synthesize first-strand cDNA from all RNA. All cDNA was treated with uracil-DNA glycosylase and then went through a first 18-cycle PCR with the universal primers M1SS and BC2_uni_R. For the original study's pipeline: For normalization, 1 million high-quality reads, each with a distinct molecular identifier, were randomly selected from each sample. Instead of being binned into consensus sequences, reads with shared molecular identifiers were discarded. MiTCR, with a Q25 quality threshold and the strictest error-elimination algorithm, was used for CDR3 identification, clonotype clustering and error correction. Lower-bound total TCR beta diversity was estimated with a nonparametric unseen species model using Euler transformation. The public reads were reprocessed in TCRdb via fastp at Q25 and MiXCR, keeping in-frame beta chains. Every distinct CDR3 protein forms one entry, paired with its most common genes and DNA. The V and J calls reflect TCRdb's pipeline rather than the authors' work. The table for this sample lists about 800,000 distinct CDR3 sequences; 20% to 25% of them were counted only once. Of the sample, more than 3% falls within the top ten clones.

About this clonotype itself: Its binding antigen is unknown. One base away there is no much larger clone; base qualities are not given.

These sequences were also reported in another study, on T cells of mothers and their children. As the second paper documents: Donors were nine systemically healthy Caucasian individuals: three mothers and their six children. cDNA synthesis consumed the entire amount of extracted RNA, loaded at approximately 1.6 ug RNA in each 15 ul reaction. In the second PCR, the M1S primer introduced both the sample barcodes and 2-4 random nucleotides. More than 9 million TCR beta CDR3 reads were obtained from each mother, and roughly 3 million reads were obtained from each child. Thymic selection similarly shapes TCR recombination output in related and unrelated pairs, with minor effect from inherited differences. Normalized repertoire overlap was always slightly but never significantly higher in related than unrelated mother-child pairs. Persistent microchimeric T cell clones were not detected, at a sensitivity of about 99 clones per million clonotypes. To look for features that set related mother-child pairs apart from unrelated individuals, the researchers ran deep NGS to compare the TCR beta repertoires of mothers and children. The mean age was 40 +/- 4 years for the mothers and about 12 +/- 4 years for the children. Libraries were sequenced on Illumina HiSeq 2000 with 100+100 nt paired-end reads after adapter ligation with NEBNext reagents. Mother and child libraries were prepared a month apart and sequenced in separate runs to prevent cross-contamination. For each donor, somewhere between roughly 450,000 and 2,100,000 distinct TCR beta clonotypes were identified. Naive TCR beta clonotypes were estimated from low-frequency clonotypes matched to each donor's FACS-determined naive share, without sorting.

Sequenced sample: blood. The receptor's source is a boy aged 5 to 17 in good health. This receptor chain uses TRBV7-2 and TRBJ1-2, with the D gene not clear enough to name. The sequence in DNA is TGTGCCAGCAGCTTAGTCGACCCCGGGGGCTACACCTTC. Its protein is CASSLVDPGGYTF.